One T cell receptor beta chain is described in this entry. The record originates from a study of regulatory T cells in long-lasting Graves disease. Study-level information: For a period under 3 months, newly diagnosed Graves' patients had taken antithyroid drugs.

Libraries of TCR beta came from iRepertoire HTBI primers plus Arm-PCR of CDR3 regions. In the original workflow: The identification of approximately 62 TRBV and roughly 14 TRBJ segments was made across samples. Using its own MiXCR run on the multiplex PCR reads, TCRdb lists one record per CDR3 protein. TCRdb, rather than the study authors, made the V and J calls. The sample holds hundreds of thousands of distinct CDR3 sequences; around 15% are singletons and the top ten take roughly 10%. Time point noted: newly diagnosed GD, antithyroid drugs for less than 3 months. Preparation of the TCR library used RNA extracted from PBMCs. Trimming left V 8 bases short and J 0 bases short, with 14 bases between. Germline CDR1 MDHEN, CDR2 SYDVKM. The CDR3 covers 15 residues. This sample also belongs to another study, concerning T cells in Graves' hyperthyroidism and ophthalmopathy. That study adds: The HTBI primer set was used in a first-round RT-PCR of the TCR CDR3.

This sequence originates from a woman aged 25 to 39 with Graves disease. The sequenced sample was peripheral blood mononuclear cells (PBMCs), obtained at new diagnosis, from a patient treated with antithyroid drugs. V usage is TRBV28 and J usage is TRBJ1-3, with D possibly TRBD1 on 5 matching bases. As DNA, the CDR3 is TGTGCCAGCTTCGCCGCAGGGTTCTCTGGAAACACCATATATTTT. Encoded protein: CASFAAGFSGNTIYF.